Sequencing of this T cell receptor (beta chain) was carried out in a study of blood T cell repertoires in COVID-19. This clone has a single count. Original methodology: It was from reference gene primer amplification that nucleated cell counts were estimated. The table came from immunoSEQ multiplex PCR; TCRdb's copy has only in-frame clones and leaves some out. The V and J calls and clone size come from that table; D and trimming were worked out from the DNA. This sample has more than 350,000 clones, with more than 80% found just once. CDR3 length: 16 amino acids. V was cut by 0 bases and J by 2 bases, with 14 bases left in between. Germline values: CDR1 MNHEY, CDR2 SMNVEV (reference sequence). Self-reported history from a screening survey and questionnaire set each donor's cohort. Two consecutive negative NP/OP PCR tests, clearance, or resolved symptoms defined Cohort 3 recovery.

This clonotype was sampled from a man between 18 and 35 years old who had recovered from COVID-19. Sequenced material: PBMCs or T cells enriched from blood (not recorded which). J is TRBJ2-7 and V is TRBV27; D call uncertain. The CDR3 protein is CASSLSVPGPAYEQYF. CDR3 sequence (DNA): TGTGCCAGCAGTTTATCGGTTCCAGGCCCGGCCTACGAGCAGTACTTC.